The 29 T cell receptor beta chains in this list originate from one sample, sequenced in a study of T cells in narcolepsy. TCRdb's copy holds only in-frame clones and misses some; the assay was immunoSEQ multiplex PCR. The sample has some 16,000 clones, over 75% seen once; the top ten hold 30% to 40%. The sequenced sample was memory (CD45RA-) CD4+ T cells from blood. These receptors were collected from a human donor in good health.

The chain links TRBV28 to TRBJ1-6; D uncertain. Germline-derived CDR1 and CDR2 are MDHEN and SYDVKM. V was cut by 4 bases and J by 8 bases, with 15 bases left in between. The CDR3 runs to 15 residues. The CDR3 sequence: CASSWLVRLDSPLHF. As DNA, the CDR3 is TGTGCCAGCAGTTGGTTGGTTCGCCTAGATTCACCCCTCCACTTT. Looking up the rest from reference TRBV28 and TRBJ1-6 gives the full variable domain: DVKVTQSSRYLVKRTGEKVFLECVQDMDHENMFWYRQDPGLGLRLIYFSYDVKMKEKGDIPEGYSVSREKKERFSLILESASTNQTSMYLCASSWLVRLDSPLHFGNGTRLTVT.

V and J are TRBV7-2 and TRBJ2-3; TRBD2 matches at 8 bases. J lost 5 bases, V lost 8 bases, and 12 bases had no gene match. Germline V CDR1 and CDR2: SGHTA, FQGNSA. The CDR3 is made up of 15 amino acids. CDR3 DNA sequence: TGTGCCAGCCGACGAGCGGGGGTCCCGGGAGATACGCAGTATTTT. This gives the protein CASRRAGVPGDTQYF.

The chain uses TRBV7-8 and TRBJ2-7, with 11 bases aligning to TRBD1. Germline values: CDR1 SGHVS, CDR2 FQNEAQ. V trimming: 1 base; J trimming: 7 bases; junction bases outside the gene matches: 6. The CDR3 has 15 residues. CDR3 loop: CASSLGTGTGGEQYF. In DNA, the CDR3 is TGTGCCAGCAGCTTAGGAACCGGGACAGGGGGAGAGCAGTACTTC.

The rearrangement uses TRBV19 and TRBJ2-7; 9 positions agree with TRBD2. CDR1 is LNHDA and CDR2 is SQIVND in the germline V gene (reference sequence). Trimming took 3 bases from V and 0 from J; bases not matched to a gene: 3. The CDR3 extends over 15 amino acids. This CDR3 is CASSIGTSNSYEQYF. CDR3 DNA: TGTGCCAGTAGTATTGGGACTAGCAACTCCTACGAGCAGTACTTC. Using reference TRBV19 and TRBJ2-7 for the parts outside the CDR3, the full variable domain is DGGITQSPKYLFRKEGQNVTLSCEQNLNHDAMYWYRQDPGQGLRLIYYSQIVNDFQKGDIAEGYSVSREKKESFPLTVTSAQKNPTAFYLCASSIGTSNSYEQYFGPGTRLTVT.

As to this clone: One end of the junction fails to match germline, which may point to a read error. The rearrangement uses TRBV7-2 and TRBJ2-1; either TRBD1 or TRBD2 may fit D (5 bases each). The germline gives CDR1 SGHTA, CDR2 FQGNSA. CDR3 length: 14 amino acids. CDR3 loop: CASGLLREYGAQFF. DNA of the CDR3: TGTGCCAGCGGCTTACTCAGGGAGTATGGTGCGCAGTTCTTC.

V is TRBV6-1 and J is TRBJ2-5; D gene unclear. Trimming pared 10 bases from V and 5 bases from J, leaving 17 bases between. This CDR3 region has 13 residues. Germline CDR1 is MNHNS and CDR2 is SASEGT. CDR3 region: CATLPARWETQYF. CDR3 bases: TGTGCCACTCTACCGGCACGTTGGGAGACCCAGTACTTC.

This chain joins TRBV6-1 and TRBJ2-7; D is possibly TRBD1 (5 bases). This CDR3 comprises 13 residues. With 6 bases removed from V and 3 bases from J, the gap between germline ends came to 12 bases. The germline gives CDR1 MNHNS, CDR2 SASEGT. CDR3 sequence: CASRGNRNYEQYF. CDR3 in DNA: TGTGCCAGCAGGGGAAACAGGAACTACGAGCAGTACTTC.

This sequence joins TRBV7-9 and TRBJ1-4, with a possible D match to TRBD1 (5 bases). This CDR3 has 16 residues. Germline values: CDR1 SEHNR, CDR2 FQNEAQ (reference sequence). V was clipped by 5 bases and J by 4 bases, with 17 bases between them. For the CDR3, the DNA is TGTGCCAGCAGCCTCGGGACGGGGAATTTTAATGAAAAACTGTTTTTT. Its protein is CASSLGTGNFNEKLFF.

The J gene is TRBJ2-1, the V gene TRBV7-3; possible D gene TRBD2, 6 bases. The germline V and J ends were trimmed by 3 bases and 4 bases, with 7 bases remaining between them. CDR3 length equals 13 residues. Germline CDR1 and CDR2: SGHTA and FQGTGA. CDR3 in amino acids: CASSFGRYNEQFF. DNA of the CDR3: TGTGCCAGCAGCTTCGGGAGATACAATGAGCAGTTCTTC. The full variable domain, with the rest looked up from reference TRBV7-3 and TRBJ2-1, is GAGVSQTPSNKVTEKGKYVELRCDPISGHTALYWYRQSLGQGPEFLIYFQGTGAADDSGLPNDRFFAVRPEGSVSTLKIQRTERGDSAVYLCASSFGRYNEQFFGPGTRLTVL.

This chain connects TRBV11-2 to TRBJ2-2; 8 bases line up with TRBD2. With 4 bases clipped from V and 0 bases from J, the junction kept 4 bases outside the gene matches. This CDR3 has 16 amino acids. Per the germline V gene, CDR1 is SGHAT and CDR2 is FQNNGV. The CDR3 is CASSYTSGTNTGELFF. CDR3 bases: TGTGCCAGCAGCTACACTAGCGGAACGAACACCGGGGAGCTGTTTTTT.

This sequence joins TRBV2 and TRBJ2-1, with 11 bases identical to TRBD2. There are 14 residues in the CDR3. Germline assignment: CDR1 SNHLY and CDR2 FYNNEI. The junction had 3 bases not matched to a gene; V was cut back by 6 bases and J by 5 bases. The CDR3 nucleotides read TGTGCCAGCAGGGGACTAGCGGCCAACAATGAGCAGTTCTTC. This codes for CASRGLAANNEQFF.

The chain recombines TRBV5-6 with TRBJ1-2; no reliable D call. CDR1 and CDR2 (germline): SGHDT, YYEEEE. This CDR3 region has 14 residues. Trimming left V 0 bases short and J 8 bases short, with 14 bases between. This CDR3 is CASSLERGWLGYTF. CDR3 sequence (DNA): TGTGCCAGCAGCTTGGAACGGGGATGGCTAGGCTACACCTTC. The whole variable domain, filled in from reference TRBV5-6 and TRBJ1-2, reads DAGVTQSPTHLIKTRGQQVTLRCSPKSGHDTVSWYQQALGQGPQFIFQYYEEEERQRGNFPDRFSGHQFPNYSSELNVNALLLGDSALYLCASSLERGWLGYTFGSGTRLTVV.

In its sample, this clone was seen once. V and J are TRBV7-2 and TRBJ1-1; D possibly corresponds to TRBD1 (5 bases). Trimming pared 1 base from V and 11 bases from J, leaving 20 bases between. The CDR3 sequence is 15 residues long. Germline V CDR1 and CDR2: SGHTA, FQGNSA. The CDR3 spells CASSLGRGPLNTAFF. Written as DNA, the CDR3 is TGTGCCAGCAGCTTAGGTAGGGGCCCTCTAAACACGGCTTTCTTT.

This clone was seen once. The chain has TRBV30 and TRBJ1-1; 7 nucleotides agree with TRBD1. The CDR3 runs 15 residues. From germline, CDR1 is GTSNPN and CDR2 SVGIG (reference sequence). Trimming cost V 2 bases and J 0 bases; bases outside gene matches: 6. This CDR3 reads CAWSRTGQMNTEAFF. DNA for the CDR3: TGTGCCTGGAGTCGAACGGGACAGATGAACACTGAAGCTTTCTTT.

The V gene is TRBV2, the J gene TRBJ1-1; D remains ambiguous. Trimming removed 2 bases from V and 1 base from J, with 5 bases in between. Germline CDR1 SNHLY, CDR2 FYNNEI. This CDR3 is 13 amino acids long. Here the CDR3 DNA reads TGTGCCAGCAGTGAAAGGCAGAACACTGAAGCTTTCTTT. This translates into CASSERQNTEAFF.

The chain couples TRBV6-1 to TRBJ2-1; TRBD2 matches at 12 bases. The CDR3 is made up of 15 amino acids. V lost 6 bases, J lost 9 bases, and 9 bases stayed unmatched. CDR1 is MNHNS and CDR2 is SASEGT in the germline V gene. The CDR3 DNA reads TGTGCCAGCAGGACTAGCGGGGGACGGATCGGTGAGCAGTTCTTC. It translates to CASRTSGGRIGEQFF.

The rearrangement links TRBV6-1 to TRBJ1-4; TRBD1 might be the D (6 bases). The V end was cut by 4 bases, the J end by 7 bases, with 13 bases between. CDR3 length: 14 residues. Germline lookup yields CDR1 MNHNS and CDR2 SASEGT. This CDR3 is CASSATGGGEKLFF. CDR3 DNA: TGTGCCAGCAGTGCGACAGGTGGAGGTGAAAAACTGTTTTTT.

This clone was detected only once. The V call is TRBV7-2, the J call TRBJ2-3; 13 bases fit TRBD2. The CDR3 consists of 13 residues. With V trimmed by 10 bases and J by 8 bases, 6 bases remained unmatched. Germline loops: CDR1 SGHTA, CDR2 FQGNSA. The CDR3 region has the DNA TGTGCCACCCAACTAGCGGGAGGGCTTACGCAGTATTTT. The encoded protein is CATQLAGGLTQYF.

The CDR3 spells CASGRRDRTDTQYF. The DNA of the CDR3 is TGTGCCTCGGGGCGCAGGGACCGCACAGATACGCAGTATTTT. V and J are TRBV27 and TRBJ2-3, with D perhaps being TRBD1 or TRBD2 (5 bases each). Germline CDR1 and CDR2: MNHEY and SMNVEV (reference sequence). The V gene lost 11 bases and the J gene lost 1 base, with 16 bases spanning the gap. The CDR3 has 14 amino acids.

This clone was seen only once. The chain carries TRBV6-6 and TRBJ2-1; D is perhaps TRBD2 (8 bases). Deletions cut 6 bases from V and 9 bases from J, with 18 bases between. Germline V gives CDR1 MNHNY, CDR2 SVGAGI (reference sequence). The CDR3 extends over 14 amino acids. In DNA form, the CDR3 reads TGTGCCAGCAGACGGGAGGGGGCTCTCGGTGAGCAGTTCTTC. This gives the protein CASRREGALGEQFF.

The chain combines TRBV4-3 with TRBJ1-6; D unclear. V lost 2 bases, J lost 5 bases, and 4 bases lay in between. Germline V gene data show CDR1 as LGHNA and CDR2 as YSLEER. The CDR3 is made up of 13 amino acids. CDR3 nucleotide sequence: TGCGCCAGCAGCCAACTAAATAATTCACCCCTCCACTTT. Protein sequence: CASSQLNNSPLHF.

This clone has just a few counts. This sequence joins TRBV10-1 and TRBJ1-3; unclear D gene. This CDR3 region has 12 residues. Germline lookup yields CDR1 WNHNN and CDR2 SYGVQD (reference sequence). V was trimmed by 7 bases and J by 0 bases, leaving 4 bases between them. In nucleotides, the CDR3 is TGCGCCAGCACAAACTCTGGAAACACCATATATTTT. Protein product: CASTNSGNTIYF.

The chain links TRBV5-5 to TRBJ2-3, with 8 bases matching TRBD1. The V and J ends lost 0 bases and 3 bases, in that order; junction bases with no gene match: 3. The length of the CDR3 is 15 residues. Germline V CDR1 and CDR2: SGHKS, YYEKEE (reference sequence). CDR3 nucleotide sequence: TGTGCCAGCAGCTTGGGACAGGGGAGGACAGATACGCAGTATTTT. Translation gives CASSLGQGRTDTQYF.

This chain connects TRBV18 to TRBJ2-1; 9 bases are shared with TRBD2. Germline assignment: CDR1 KGHSH and CDR2 LQKENI. Trimming at V came to 3 bases and at J to 6 bases, leaving 18 bases not matched to a gene. The CDR3 consists of 19 residues. The CDR3 coding sequence is TGTGCCAGCTCACCCCCAAGCCGCGGTAGCGGGAGTGGGGGCAATGAGCAGTTCTTC. Protein sequence: CASSPPSRGSGSGGNEQFF.

This chain connects TRBV12-5 to TRBJ2-7; D perhaps matches TRBD1 (6 bases). Between the trimmed V and J ends, which lost 1 base and 4 bases, there was a span of 17 bases. Germline V lookup: CDR1 LGHNT, CDR2 FRNRAP. CDR3 length equals 16 residues. This CDR3 is CASGLGEGVVIYEQYF. The CDR3 region has the DNA TGTGCTAGTGGTTTGGGTGAGGGGGTGGTCATTTACGAGCAGTACTTC.

The genes are TRBV5-6 and TRBJ2-5, with no clear D. Trimming took 1 base from V and 7 from J, leaving 11 bases between them. This CDR3 contains 13 residues. CDR1 and CDR2 (germline): SGHDT, YYEEEE. The CDR3 loop reads CASSLNTHGTQYF. Written as DNA, the CDR3 is TGTGCCAGCAGCTTGAATACCCACGGGACCCAGTACTTC.

This clone was observed once. This sequence joins TRBV5-4 and TRBJ1-3; 8 positions agree with TRBD1. CDR3 length: 15 residues. Germline loops: CDR1 SGHNT, CDR2 YYREEE (reference sequence). Unmatched junction bases numbered 13, after V lost 6 bases and J lost 8 bases. CDR3 in DNA: TGTGCCAGCAACTTACCAGGGGGCAGATCGGACACCATATATTTT. Translation gives CASNLPGGRSDTIYF.

The chain employs TRBV15 and TRBJ2-7, with D hard to call. CDR1 LNHNV and CDR2 YYDKDF come from the germline V gene (reference sequence). The CDR3 has 14 amino acids. Trimming took 3 bases from V and 7 from J, leaving 16 bases between them. In DNA, the CDR3 is TGTGCCACCAGCAGGTCCTCCGGGTCTCGGGAGCAGTACTTC. Protein product: CATSRSSGSREQYF.

V is TRBV6-1 and J is TRBJ1-2, with a possible D match to TRBD1 (6 bases). The germline V gene has CDR1 MNHNS and CDR2 SASEGT. There are 13 residues in the CDR3. Trimming cost V 2 bases and J 6 bases, with 10 bases left between them. The CDR3 loop reads CASSEIGGDGYTF. The CDR3 nucleotides read TGTGCCAGCAGTGAAATTGGGGGCGATGGCTACACCTTC.